This passage covers 9 T cell receptor beta chains from one sample sequenced in a study of tumor-infiltrating lymphocytes in primary liver carcinoma. Co-extracted RNA and DNA came from around 20-30 mg of unsorted bulk tissue. The authors made TCR beta cDNA from 400 to 600 ng total RNA with a constant-region primer. For TCR beta, libraries were produced by three nested multiplex PCR rounds using slightly modified ARM-PCR. TRBV1-TRBV30 forward primers paired with a C-beta reverse primer drove the first two PCR rounds, about 10 cycles each. MiXCR, run by TCRdb on the multiplex PCR reads, gives a single entry per CDR3 protein. The data show more than 70,000 distinct CDR3 sequences, roughly 72% seen once. Sequencing was carried out using liver tumor tissue from sampling region 1. Subset: tumor region T1, superior pole. The origin of the receptors is a man aged 40-49 years with primary liver carcinoma and hepatitis B virus infection.

This clonotype occurred many times. Given the absence of the conserved phenylalanine or tryptophan at the CDR3 end, a read error is likely. The J gene is TRBJ2-1, the V gene TRBV11-3, with D unresolved. The CDR3 loop spans 15 amino acids. Germline assignment: CDR1 SGHNT and CDR2 YENEEA. The DNA for the CDR3 is TGCGCCATCAGCCGTACCCGAGACACCTACAATGAGCAGTTCTTG. This sequence encodes CAISRTRDTYNEQFL.

This clonotype occurred a few times. Germline and junction disagree at one end, which may indicate a read error. The chain links TRBV11-2 to TRBJ2-7, with D tentatively TRBD2 (5 bases). CDR3 length: 13 residues. CDR1 is SGHAT and CDR2 is FQNNGV in the germline V gene. CDR3: CASGLKEGLVQYF. In DNA form, the CDR3 reads TGTGCCAGCGGCTTAAAAGAGGGTTTGGTGCAGTACTTC. Complete variable domain (other parts from reference TRBV11-2 and TRBJ2-7): EAGVAQSPRYKIIEKRQSVAFWCNPISGHATLYWYQQILGQGPKLLIQFQNNGVVDDSQLPKDRFSAERLKGVDSTLKIQPAKLEDSAVYLCASGLKEGLVQYFGPGTRLTVT.

Concerning this clonotype: One end of the junction is discordant with germline, which a read error may explain. This chain's CDR3 is CASSQYKGAKDEKLFF. CDR3 coding DNA: TGTGCTAGCAGCCAATATAAGGGGGCGAAAGATGAAAAACTGTTTTTT. V usage is TRBV4-2 and J usage is TRBJ1-4, with 7 bases identical to TRBD1. This CDR3 region has 16 residues. Germline V CDR1 and CDR2: LGHNA, YNFKEQ.

Details on this clonotype: The germline gene is not matched at one end of the junction; a read error may be the cause. The J gene is TRBJ2-5, the V gene TRBV11-1, with 15 bases identical to TRBD2. Germline CDR1 and CDR2: SGHAT and FQDESV (reference sequence). This CDR3 has 18 amino acids. CDR3 in DNA: TGTGCCAGCAGCTCTACCTGGACTAGCGGGAGGGCCCGGGAGACCCAGTGTTTC. This translates into CASSSTWTSGRARETQCF.

As for this clonotype: Just one base apart from a much larger clone, this may be a read error. V is TRBV30 and J is TRBJ2-5; maybe TRBD1 (6 bases). Germline CDR1 GTSNPN, CDR2 SVGIG (reference sequence). The ends were cut back, 3 bases at V and 9 bases at J, with 17 bases in the middle. The CDR3 is made up of 13 amino acids. CDR3 coding DNA: TGTGCCTGGAGGCTCAGGGGCACGGAGGCCCAGTACTTC. This codes for CAWRLRGTEAQYF.

CDR3 residues: CASSGAGDRDTDTQYF. In DNA, the CDR3 is TGTGCCAGCAGTGGGGCTGGGGACAGGGATACAGATACGCAGTATTTT. The rearrangement uses TRBV28 and TRBJ2-3, with TRBD1 matching 9 bases. Trimming cost V 5 bases and J 3 bases; bases outside gene matches: 9. Per the germline V gene, CDR1 is MDHEN and CDR2 is SYDVKM. The CDR3 contains 16 residues.

The chain has TRBV18 and TRBJ2-2, with D perhaps TRBD2 (6 bases). Germline V gene sequence: CDR1 KGHSH, CDR2 LQKENI. V was cut by 2 bases and J by 6 bases, with 22 bases left in between. The CDR3 totals 18 residues. CDR3 protein: CASSPRGLGGTSPGELFF. The CDR3, as DNA: TGTGCCAGCTCACCAAGGGGACTCGGCGGGACCAGTCCCGGGGAGCTGTTTTTT.

This clonotype was found once. Since no conserved phenylalanine or tryptophan closes the CDR3, a read error is the likely cause. The V gene is TRBV29-1, the J gene TRBJ1-2; D is unresolved. Germline assignment: CDR1 SQVTM and CDR2 ANQGSEA. V dropped 5 bases and J dropped 6 bases, with 13 bases sitting between them. This CDR3 has 12 residues. The DNA for the CDR3 is TGCAGCGTTACCCAGGCAGTAGATGGCTACACCTCC. This sequence encodes CSVTQAVDGYTS.

On this clonotype: Its ends do not fully match the called genes, so a read error is possible. The chain has TRBV7-9 and TRBJ2-3; 9 nucleotides align to TRBD1. Germline V gene sequence: CDR1 SEHNR, CDR2 FQNEAQ (reference sequence). This CDR3 is built from 14 residues. The CDR3 DNA follows: TGTGTCAGCCCCTCCGGGACAGGGACGGATACGCAGTATTTT. It specifies CVSPSGTGTDTQYF. Based on the CDR3 plus reference TRBV7-9 and TRBJ2-3, the full variable domain is DTGVSQNPRHKITKRGQNVTFRCDPISEHNRLYWYRQTLGQGPEFLTYFQNEAQLEKSRLLSDRFSAERPKGSFSTLEIQRTEQGDSAMYLCVSPSGTGTDTQYFGPGTRLTVL.